This T cell receptor beta chain was found in a study of regulatory T cells in long-lasting Graves disease. Arm-PCR of CDR3 regions and iRepertoire HTBI primers were used to build TCR beta libraries. TCRdb re-called the multiplex PCR reads through MiXCR, storing one row per CDR3 protein. The sample lists some 470,000 distinct CDR3 sequences, 20% to 25% occurring once. Study-level points and caveats: Accuracy was possibly reduced by small sample size. New patients shared fewer public clonotypes (about 1,000) than persistent patients did (2,741).

This clonotype was seen only a few times. Its antigen is not known. Time point in this sample: persistent/refractory GD, antithyroid drugs over 5 years with positive TRAb. RNA from PBMCs was the source of the TCR library. Trimming pared 7 bases from V and 4 bases from J, leaving 10 bases between. The germline gives CDR1 LNHDA, CDR2 SQIVND (reference sequence). The CDR3 contains 12 residues. Sample: peripheral blood mononuclear cells (PBMCs), taken when the disease was refractory, from a patient treated with antithyroid drugs. This receptor was taken from a female donor with Graves disease. The V call is TRBV19, the J call TRBJ1-2; D uncertain. The CDR3 nucleotides read TGTGCCAGTACGCCGGCCAGCTATGGCTACACCTTC. Translated, it gives CASTPASYGYTF. Looking up the rest from reference TRBV19 and TRBJ1-2 gives the full variable domain: DGGITQSPKYLFRKEGQNVTLSCEQNLNHDAMYWYRQDPGQGLRLIYYSQIVNDFQKGDIAEGYSVSREKKESFPLTVTSAQKNPTAFYLCASTPASYGYTFGSGTRLTVV.